This T cell receptor (beta chain) was recovered during a study of blood T cell repertoires in COVID-19. As for the study in general: The samples span acute and convalescent COVID-19 from the United States, Italy and Spain. In each case, the material was cDNA or gDNA derived from T cells, B-cell-depleted T cells, or PBMCs.

Germline CDR1 is MDHEN and CDR2 is SYDVKM. The CDR3 has 15 residues. Trimming took 6 bases from V and 6 from J; bases not matched to a gene: 10. Per the study methods: Reference gene primer amplification in the assay estimated nucleated cell counts. Sequencing used immunoSEQ multiplex PCR; TCRdb keeps in-frame clones, though not all of them. V, J and clone size derive from that table, while D and trimming were established from the DNA sequence. The data contain around 250,000 clones, 75% to 90% of them seen just once; the ten biggest clones take up 3.5% to 5.5%. This clonotype was obtained from a woman aged 40 to 49 who had recovered from COVID-19. Sequencing was performed on peripheral blood. The chain is built from TRBV28 and TRBJ1-5, with 8 bases lining up with TRBD1. The CDR3 nucleotides are TGTGCCAGCAGGAAAACAGGGGGGAATTTTCAGCCCCAGCATTTT. Protein sequence: CASRKTGGNFQPQHF.